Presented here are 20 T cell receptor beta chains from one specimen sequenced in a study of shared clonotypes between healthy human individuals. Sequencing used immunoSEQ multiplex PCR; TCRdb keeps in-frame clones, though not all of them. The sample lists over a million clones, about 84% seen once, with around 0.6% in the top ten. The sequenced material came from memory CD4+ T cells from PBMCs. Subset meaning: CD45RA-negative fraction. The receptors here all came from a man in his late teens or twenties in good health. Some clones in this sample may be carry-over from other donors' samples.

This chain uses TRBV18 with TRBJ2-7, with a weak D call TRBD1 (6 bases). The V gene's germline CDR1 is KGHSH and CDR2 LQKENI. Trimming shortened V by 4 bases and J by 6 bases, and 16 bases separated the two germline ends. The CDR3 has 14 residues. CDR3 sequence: CASSLGTWITEQYF. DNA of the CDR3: TGTGCCAGCTCACTCGGGACATGGATCACCGAGCAGTACTTC.

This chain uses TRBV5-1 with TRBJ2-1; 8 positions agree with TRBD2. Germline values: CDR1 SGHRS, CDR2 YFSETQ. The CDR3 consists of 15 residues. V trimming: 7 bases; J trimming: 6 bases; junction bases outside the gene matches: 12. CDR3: CASSLGSGGGNEQFF. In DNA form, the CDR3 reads TGCGCCAGCTCTCTTGGGTCGGGAGGGGGCAATGAGCAGTTCTTC.

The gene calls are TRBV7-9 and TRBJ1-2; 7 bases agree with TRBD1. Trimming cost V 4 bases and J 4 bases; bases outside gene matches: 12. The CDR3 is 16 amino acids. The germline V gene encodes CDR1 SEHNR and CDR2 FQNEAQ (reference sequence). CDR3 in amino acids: CASSSAGQLLGYGYTF. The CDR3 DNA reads TGTGCCAGCAGCTCGGCGGGACAGCTGCTGGGCTATGGCTACACCTTC.

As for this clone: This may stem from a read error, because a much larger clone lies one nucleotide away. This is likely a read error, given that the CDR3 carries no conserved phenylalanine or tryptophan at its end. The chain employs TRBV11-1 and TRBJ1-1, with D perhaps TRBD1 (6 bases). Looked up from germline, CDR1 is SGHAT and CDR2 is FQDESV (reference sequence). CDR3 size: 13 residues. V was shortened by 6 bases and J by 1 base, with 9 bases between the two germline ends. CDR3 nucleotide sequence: TGTGCCAGCAGGACGGACAGGAACACTGAAGCTTTCTCT. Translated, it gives CASRTDRNTEAFS.

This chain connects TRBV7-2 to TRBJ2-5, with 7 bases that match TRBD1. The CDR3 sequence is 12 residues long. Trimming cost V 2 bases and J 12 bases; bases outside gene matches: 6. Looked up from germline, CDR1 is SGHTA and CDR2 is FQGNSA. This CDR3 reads CASSLHGQAEYF. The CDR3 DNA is TGTGCCAGCAGCTTACATGGACAGGCGGAGTACTTC.

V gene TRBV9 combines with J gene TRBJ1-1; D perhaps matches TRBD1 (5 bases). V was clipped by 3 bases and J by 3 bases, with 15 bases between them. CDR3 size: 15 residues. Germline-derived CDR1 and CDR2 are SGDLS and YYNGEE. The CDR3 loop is CASSAMDGGDTEAFF. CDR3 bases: TGTGCCAGCAGCGCGATGGACGGGGGGGACACTGAAGCTTTCTTT. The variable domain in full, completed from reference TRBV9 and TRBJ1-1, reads DSGVTQTPKHLITATGQRVTLRCSPRSGDLSVYWYQQSLDQGLQFLIQYYNGEERAKGNILERFSAQQFPDLHSELNLSSLELGDSALYFCASSAMDGGDTEAFFGQGTRLTVV.

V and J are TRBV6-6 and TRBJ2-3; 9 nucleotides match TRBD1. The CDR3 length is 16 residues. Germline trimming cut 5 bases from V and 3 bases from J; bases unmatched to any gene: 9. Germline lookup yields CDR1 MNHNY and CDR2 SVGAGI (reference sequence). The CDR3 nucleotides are TGTGCCAGCAGTGGCAAGGGACAGGGAGGAACAGATACGCAGTATTTT. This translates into CASSGKGQGGTDTQYF.

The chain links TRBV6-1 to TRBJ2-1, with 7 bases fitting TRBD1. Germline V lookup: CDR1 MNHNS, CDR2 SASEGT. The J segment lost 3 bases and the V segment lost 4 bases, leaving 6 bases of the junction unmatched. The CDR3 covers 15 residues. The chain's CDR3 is CASSGKGQVYNEQFF. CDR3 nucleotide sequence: TGTGCCAGCAGTGGAAAAGGACAGGTCTACAATGAGCAGTTCTTC.

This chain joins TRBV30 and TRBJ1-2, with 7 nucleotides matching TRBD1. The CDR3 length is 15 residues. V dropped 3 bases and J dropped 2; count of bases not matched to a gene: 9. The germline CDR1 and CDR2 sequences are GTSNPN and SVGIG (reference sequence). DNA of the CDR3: TGTGCCTGGAGCCACCGGGACAGATGGAACTATGGCTACACCTTC. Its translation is CAWSHRDRWNYGYTF.

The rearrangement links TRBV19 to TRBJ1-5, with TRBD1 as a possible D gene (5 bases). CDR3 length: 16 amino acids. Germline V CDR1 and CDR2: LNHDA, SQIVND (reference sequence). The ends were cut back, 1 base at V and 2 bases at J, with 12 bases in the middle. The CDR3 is CASSIVGGSGNQPQHF. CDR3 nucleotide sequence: TGTGCCAGTAGTATAGTGGGGGGGAGCGGCAATCAGCCCCAGCATTTT.

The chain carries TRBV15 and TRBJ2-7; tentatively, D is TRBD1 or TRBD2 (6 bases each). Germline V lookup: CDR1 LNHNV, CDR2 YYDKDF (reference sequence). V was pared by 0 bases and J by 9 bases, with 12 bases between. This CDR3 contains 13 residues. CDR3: CATSREIRGVQYF. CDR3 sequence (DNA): TGTGCCACCAGCAGAGAGATTAGGGGGGTGCAGTACTTC.

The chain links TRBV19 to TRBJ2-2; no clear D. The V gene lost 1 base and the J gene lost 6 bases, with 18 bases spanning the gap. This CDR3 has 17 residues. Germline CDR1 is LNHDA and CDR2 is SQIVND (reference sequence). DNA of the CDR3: TGTGCCAGTAGTATAGTGGTGGCAGTCACAACACCCGGGGAGCTGTTTTTT. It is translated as CASSIVVAVTTPGELFF. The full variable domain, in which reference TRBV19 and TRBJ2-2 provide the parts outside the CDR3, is DGGITQSPKYLFRKEGQNVTLSCEQNLNHDAMYWYRQDPGQGLRLIYYSQIVNDFQKGDIAEGYSVSREKKESFPLTVTSAQKNPTAFYLCASSIVVAVTTPGELFFGEGSRLTVL.

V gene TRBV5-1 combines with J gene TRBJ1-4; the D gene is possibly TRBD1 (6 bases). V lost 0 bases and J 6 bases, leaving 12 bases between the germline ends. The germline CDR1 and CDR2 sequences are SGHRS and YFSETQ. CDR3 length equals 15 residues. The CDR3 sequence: CASSLGGAPDEKLFF. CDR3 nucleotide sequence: TGCGCCAGCAGCTTGGGGGGGGCCCCGGATGAAAAACTGTTTTTT.

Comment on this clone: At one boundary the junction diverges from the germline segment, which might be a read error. In DNA form, the CDR3 reads TGCGCCAGCAGCCAAGGAATCCTATACAGGGGAGTCTCCCACGAGCAGTACTTC. It codes for CASSQGILYRGVSHEQYF. The gene calls are TRBV4-1 and TRBJ2-7, with 7 bases matching TRBD1. The CDR3 runs to 18 residues. Germline assignment: CDR1 MGHRA and CDR2 YSYEKL.

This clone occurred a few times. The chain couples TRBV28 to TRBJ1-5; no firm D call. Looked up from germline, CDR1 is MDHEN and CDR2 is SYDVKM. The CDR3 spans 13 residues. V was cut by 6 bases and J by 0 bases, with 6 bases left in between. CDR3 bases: TGTGCCAGCAGACAGTATAGCAATCAGCCCCAGCATTTT. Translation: CASRQYSNQPQHF.

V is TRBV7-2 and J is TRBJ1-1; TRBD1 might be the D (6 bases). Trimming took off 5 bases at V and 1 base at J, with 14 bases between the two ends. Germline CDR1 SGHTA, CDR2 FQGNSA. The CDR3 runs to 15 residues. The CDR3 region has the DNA TGTGCCAGCAGCGGGACCGGGACACCGAACACTGAAGCTTTCTTT. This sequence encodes CASSGTGTPNTEAFF.

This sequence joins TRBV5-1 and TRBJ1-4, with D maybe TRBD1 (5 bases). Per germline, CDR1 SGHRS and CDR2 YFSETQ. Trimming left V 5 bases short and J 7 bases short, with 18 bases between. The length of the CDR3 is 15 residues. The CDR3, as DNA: TGCGCCAGCAGTCAGAGGGGAGTGGCCTTTGAAAAACTGTTTTTT. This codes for CASSQRGVAFEKLFF.

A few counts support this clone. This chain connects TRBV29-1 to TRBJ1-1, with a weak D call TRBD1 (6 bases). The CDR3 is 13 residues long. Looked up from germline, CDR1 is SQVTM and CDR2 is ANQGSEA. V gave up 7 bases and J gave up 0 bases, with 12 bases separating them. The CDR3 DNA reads TGCAGCGCACGCAGGGGAATGAACACTGAAGCTTTCTTT. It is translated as CSARRGMNTEAFF. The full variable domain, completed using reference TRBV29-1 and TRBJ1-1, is SAVISQKPSRDICQRGTSLTIQCQVDSQVTMMFWYRQQPGQSLTLIATANQGSEATYESGFVIDKFPISRPNLTFSTLTVSNMSPEDSSIYLCSARRGMNTEAFFGQGTRLTVV.

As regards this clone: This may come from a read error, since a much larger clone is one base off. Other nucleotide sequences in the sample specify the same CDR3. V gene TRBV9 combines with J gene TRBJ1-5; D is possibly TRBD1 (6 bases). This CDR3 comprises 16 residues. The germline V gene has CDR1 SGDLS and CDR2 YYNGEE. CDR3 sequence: CASSPTGTGGNQPQHF. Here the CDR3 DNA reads TGTGCCAGCAGCCCAACAGGGACTGGAGGCAATCAGCCCCAGCACTTT.

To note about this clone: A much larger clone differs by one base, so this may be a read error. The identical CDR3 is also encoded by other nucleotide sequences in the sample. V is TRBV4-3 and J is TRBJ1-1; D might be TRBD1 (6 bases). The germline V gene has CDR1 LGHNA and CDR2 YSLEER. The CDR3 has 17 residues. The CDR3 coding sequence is TGCGCCAGCAGCCAAGACGTCAGGGGCTGGGGGGACACTGAGGCTTTCTTT. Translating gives CASSQDVRGWGDTEAFF.